This entry lists 12 T cell receptor beta chains sequenced from one sample in a study of blood T cell repertoires in COVID-19. Sequencing used immunoSEQ multiplex PCR; TCRdb keeps in-frame clones, though not all of them. This table holds over 250,000 clones, 82% found once. Sequencing was performed on PBMCs or T cells enriched from blood (not recorded which). The receptors were gathered from a middle-aged man who had been exposed to COVID-19.

This chain joins TRBV6-2 or TRBV6-3 and TRBJ2-7, with a weak D call TRBD1 (5 bases). There are 13 residues in the CDR3. Trimming left V 2 bases short and J 3 bases short, with 8 bases between. The germline V gene encodes CDR1 MNHEY and CDR2 SVGEGT. CDR3 loop: CASSYRQGYEQYF. The CDR3 nucleotides are TGTGCCAGCAGTTACAGGCAGGGCTACGAGCAGTACTTC.

The CDR3 nucleotides read TGTGCCAGCAGCAAACTGACAGGGCTCTCGGATGGCTACACCTTC. It encodes CASSKLTGLSDGYTF. The rearrangement joins TRBV21-1 to TRBJ1-2; the table's TRBD1 call for D was not verified on the DNA. TRBV21-1 is marked as a pseudogene. CDR3 size: 15 residues.

This clone turned up a few times. The chain couples TRBV30 to TRBJ2-1; D unclear. Germline CDR1 and CDR2: GTSNPN and SVGIG (reference sequence). CDR3 length: 11 amino acids. Trimming pared 5 bases from V and 8 bases from J, leaving 10 bases between. The CDR3 is CAWAPEDEQFF. DNA for the CDR3: TGTGCCTGGGCCCCCGAGGATGAGCAGTTCTTC.

The CDR3 loop reads CASSQLTSGYGTQYF. CDR3 sequence (DNA): TGTGCCAGCAGCCAATTGACTAGCGGCTACGGTACGCAGTATTTT. The chain combines TRBV14 with TRBJ2-3, with 9 nucleotides matching TRBD2. The CDR3 sequence is 15 residues long. With V trimmed by 2 bases and J by 8 bases, 8 bases remained unmatched. CDR1 and CDR2 from the germline V gene are SGHDN and FVKESK.

The rearrangement uses TRBV27 and TRBJ1-6, with TRBD1 matching 11 bases. From germline, CDR1 is MNHEY and CDR2 SMNVEV (reference sequence). The CDR3 contains 15 residues. Trimming took 5 bases from V and 9 from J; bases not matched to a gene: 6. For the CDR3, the DNA is TGTGCCAGCAGTCAAGGGACAGGGGGGGGTTCACCCCTCCACTTT. Its protein is CASSQGTGGGSPLHF.

The chain is built from TRBV9 and TRBJ1-2, with 8 bases aligning to TRBD1. Germline loops: CDR1 SGDLS, CDR2 YYNGEE. Losses at the gene ends were 0 bases for V and 10 bases for J; bases not matched to a gene: 8. CDR3 length equals 14 residues. CDR3 sequence (DNA): TGTGCCAGCAGCGTAGGACAGGGGATCGTCGTCTACACCTTC. This encodes CASSVGQGIVVYTF.

V is TRBV5-1 and J is TRBJ2-7; D perhaps matches TRBD2 (6 bases). This CDR3 region has 15 residues. Per germline, CDR1 SGHRS and CDR2 YFSETQ. Deletions cut 0 bases from V and 5 bases from J, with 15 bases between. The chain's CDR3 is CASSLAPRDAHEQYF. The CDR3 DNA reads as TGCGCCAGCAGCTTGGCCCCGCGGGATGCGCACGAGCAGTACTTC. Full variable domain (missing parts from reference TRBV5-1 and TRBJ2-7): KAGVTQTPRYLIKTRGQQVTLSCSPISGHRSVSWYQQTPGQGLQFLFEYFSETQRNKGNFPGRFSGRQFSNSRSEMNVSTLELGDSALYLCASSLAPRDAHEQYFGPGTRLTVT.

In its sample, this clone was seen many times. Other DNA sequences from this sample encode an identical CDR3 as well. The V gene is TRBV30, the J gene TRBJ2-1; 7 positions match TRBD2. Germline loops: CDR1 GTSNPN, CDR2 SVGIG (reference sequence). V lost 7 bases to trimming and J lost 9 bases; unmatched junction nucleotides: 18. This CDR3 has 15 residues. The CDR3 DNA reads as TGTGCCTCCCTTCCTGGGGGGGTGGTTGGGGGTGAGCAGTTCTTC. It yields the protein CASLPGGVVGGEQFF.

The genes are TRBV5-1 and TRBJ1-5; perhaps TRBD1 as D (6 bases). Germline V gene data show CDR1 as SGHRS and CDR2 as YFSETQ. The CDR3 is 18 amino acids. V was pared by 4 bases and J by 3 bases, with 23 bases between. CDR3 bases: TGCGCCAGCAGCCCCGGAGGGGGGGCAGGGGTTGCCAATCAGCCCCAGCATTTT. This codes for CASSPGGGAGVANQPQHF.

This clone has just one count. Within the sample, other DNA sequences also encode this same CDR3. The chain is built from TRBV19 and TRBJ1-1, with 8 bases lining up with TRBD1. Germline CDR1 reads LNHDA; CDR2 reads SQIVND (reference sequence). The CDR3 has 14 residues. Germline trimming cut 2 bases from V and 5 bases from J; bases unmatched to any gene: 4. CDR3 region: CASSIQGANTEAFF. For the CDR3, the DNA is TGTGCCAGTAGTATACAGGGGGCGAATACTGAAGCTTTCTTT. Full variable domain (missing parts from reference TRBV19 and TRBJ1-1): DGGITQSPKYLFRKEGQNVTLSCEQNLNHDAMYWYRQDPGQGLRLIYYSQIVNDFQKGDIAEGYSVSREKKESFPLTVTSAQKNPTAFYLCASSIQGANTEAFFGQGTRLTVV.

The rearrangement uses TRBV30 and TRBJ1-3, with 7 nucleotides matching TRBD1. Germline V gene sequence: CDR1 GTSNPN, CDR2 SVGIG (reference sequence). There are 15 residues in the CDR3. The V gene end was trimmed by 3 bases and the J gene end by 1 base; junction bases not matched to a gene: 6. The CDR3 loop reads CAWSALTGSGNTIYF. The CDR3 nucleotides read TGTGCCTGGAGCGCGTTGACAGGGTCTGGAAACACCATATATTTT.

J is TRBJ1-1 and V is TRBV15, with 8 bases identical to TRBD1. The ends lost 0 bases at V and 4 bases at J; junction bases unmatched: 4. Per germline, CDR1 LNHNV and CDR2 YYDKDF (reference sequence). This CDR3 comprises 15 residues. The CDR3 region has the DNA TGTGCCACCAGCAGAGATGGACAGGGCTTCACTGAAGCTTTCTTT. Protein sequence: CATSRDGQGFTEAFF.